This TCR beta chain was sequenced for a study of blood T cell repertoires in COVID-19. In the original workflow: Estimated nucleated cell counts came from reference gene primer amplification. Only in-frame clones appear in the TCRdb table, and some are missing; sequencing was by immunoSEQ multiplex PCR. That table gives V, J and clone size, and the DNA gave D and trimming. Of about 150,000 clones in the sample, approximately 80% are singletons; the top ten hold approximately 0.5%. Per the germline V gene, CDR1 is LGHDT and CDR2 is YNNKEL (reference sequence). With 1 base clipped from V and 11 bases from J, the junction kept 14 bases outside the gene matches. This CDR3 has 16 amino acids.

Source material: peripheral blood. The J gene is TRBJ2-1, the V gene TRBV3-1 (or the pseudogene TRBV3-2), with 7 positions matching TRBD2. This sequence originates from a man in his sixties with acute or convalescent COVID-19. The CDR3 here is CASSQGGSGINTKQFF. CDR3 sequence (DNA): TGTGCCAGCAGCCAAGGCGGGAGCGGGATAAATACCAAGCAGTTCTTC.